Listed here are 25 T cell receptor beta chains from one sample, sequenced in a study of cytomegalovirus exposure and HLA in healthy donors. Data came from immunoSEQ multiplex PCR; TCRdb stores just in-frame clones and leaves some out. Of approximately 180,000 clones listed, roughly 88% are singletons. The source material was PBMCs. The origin of the receptors is a young woman in good health and CMV-seronegative.

The chain links TRBV1 to TRBJ2-7; the table's TRBD2 call for D was not verified on the DNA. TRBV1 is marked as a pseudogene. This CDR3 comprises 17 residues. The CDR3 loop is CTSSQVYRRAYSYEQYF. The CDR3, as DNA: TGCACCAGCAGCCAAGTCTATCGGCGGGCCTACTCCTACGAGCAGTACTTC.

The V and J genes are TRBV14 and TRBJ2-1, with 10 bases lining up with TRBD2. After removal of 2 bases from V and 7 bases from J, the junction contained 8 bases not matched to a gene. Per germline, CDR1 SGHDN and CDR2 FVKESK. This CDR3 has 16 amino acids. The CDR3: CASSQYLAGVYNEQFF. CDR3 sequence (DNA): TGTGCCAGCAGCCAATATCTAGCGGGAGTCTATAATGAGCAGTTCTTC.

This chain joins TRBV25-1 and TRBJ1-2; perhaps TRBD1 as D (5 bases). Germline CDR1 MGHDK, CDR2 SYGVNS. There are 13 residues in the CDR3. Trimming pared 2 bases from V and 3 bases from J, leaving 7 bases between. The CDR3 DNA reads as TGTGCCAGCAGTGAAAGCAGGGACTATGGCTACACCTTC. Translated: CASSESRDYGYTF.

V and J are TRBV27 and TRBJ2-1; maybe TRBD1 (6 bases). The CDR3 consists of 15 residues. Trimming took off 0 bases at V and 1 base at J, with 7 bases between the two ends. Germline CDR1 is MNHEY and CDR2 is SMNVEV (reference sequence). The CDR3 sequence: CASSLSTGSYNEQFF. The CDR3 DNA reads TGTGCCAGCAGTTTATCGACAGGTTCCTACAATGAGCAGTTCTTC.

The chain carries TRBV6-5 and TRBJ1-2; D is perhaps TRBD1 (5 bases). Trimming stripped 8 bases from V and 2 bases from J, with 12 bases between. The CDR3 loop spans 13 amino acids. CDR1 is MNHEY, CDR2 SVGAGI, per germline. CDR3 DNA sequence: TGTGCCAGCGGGAGGGGCGCGAACTATGGCTACACCTTC. Its translation: CASGRGANYGYTF.

This clone was counted once. The chain carries TRBV7-6 and TRBJ1-3, with 9 positions matching TRBD1. Per germline, CDR1 SGHVS and CDR2 FNYEAQ. The CDR3 has 17 amino acids. The junction had 4 bases not matched to a gene; V was cut back by 0 bases and J by 1 base. CDR3 region: CASSLAGQGRSGNTIYF. CDR3 in DNA: TGTGCCAGCAGCTTAGCGGGACAGGGAAGGTCTGGAAACACCATATATTTT. Variable domain in full (rest from reference TRBV7-6 and TRBJ1-3): GAGVSQSPRYKVTKRGQDVALRCDPISGHVSLYWYRQALGQGPEFLTYFNYEAQQDKSGLPNDRFSAERPEGSISTLTIQRTEQRDSAMYRCASSLAGQGRSGNTIYFGEGSWLTVV.

V gene TRBV7-8 combines with J gene TRBJ2-1; 9 bases agree with TRBD2. The germline V gene has CDR1 SGHVS and CDR2 FQNEAQ. The length of the CDR3 is 16 residues. Trimming at V came to 1 base and at J to 2 bases, leaving 3 bases not matched to a gene. The CDR3 spells CASSLEVAGAYNEQFF. The CDR3 region has the DNA TGTGCCAGCAGCTTAGAGGTAGCGGGAGCCTACAATGAGCAGTTCTTC. Filled out from reference TRBV7-8 and TRBJ2-1, the complete variable domain reads GAGVSQSPRYKVAKRGQDVALRCDPISGHVSLFWYQQALGQGPEFLTYFQNEAQLDKSGLPSDRFFAERPEGSVSTLKIQRTQQEDSAVYLCASSLEVAGAYNEQFFGPGTRLTVL.

Only a few counts were recorded for this clone. This chain joins TRBV27 and TRBJ1-1; D unresolved. Trimming left V 8 bases short and J 9 bases short, with 13 bases between. The length of the CDR3 is 11 residues. From germline, CDR1 is MNHEY and CDR2 SMNVEV (reference sequence). The CDR3 region is CASSEGSKAFF. Here the CDR3 DNA reads TGTGCCAGCTCGGAGGGATCGAAAGCTTTCTTT.

The chain couples TRBV5-8 to TRBJ2-7, with no clear D. Germline assignment: CDR1 SGHTS and CDR2 YDEGEE. This CDR3 comprises 14 residues. Trimming took off 1 base at V and 2 bases at J, with 10 bases between the two ends. Here the CDR3 reads CASSLKSSPYEQYF. For the CDR3, the DNA is TGTGCCAGCAGCTTGAAGTCGAGTCCCTACGAGCAGTACTTC.

The chain recombines TRBV6-5 with TRBJ1-2; no firm D call. Germline lookup yields CDR1 MNHEY and CDR2 SVGAGI. The CDR3 is 14 amino acids. Trimming left V 6 bases short and J 4 bases short, with 15 bases between. The CDR3 sequence is CASRMGGPTYGYTF. In DNA form, the CDR3 reads TGTGCCAGCAGGATGGGAGGTCCGACCTATGGCTACACCTTC.

The V call is TRBV11-3, the J call TRBJ2-1; 7 bases are a match to TRBD2. The CDR3 is 13 residues long. Germline CDR1 reads SGHNT; CDR2 reads YENEEA. Losses at the gene ends were 5 bases for V and 8 bases for J; bases not matched to a gene: 6. The CDR3: CASSDRLAYEQFF. As DNA, the CDR3 is TGTGCCAGCAGCGATCGACTAGCCTATGAGCAGTTCTTC.

The genes are TRBV29-1 and TRBJ1-5; no definite D call. Germline CDR1 reads SQVTM; CDR2 reads ANQGSEA. The CDR3 extends over 13 amino acids. V was cut by 4 bases and J by 3 bases, with 10 bases left in between. The CDR3 loop is CSVGPGFNQPQHF. The CDR3 nucleotides read TGCAGCGTTGGTCCGGGATTCAATCAGCCCCAGCATTTT.

The chain combines TRBV12-1 with TRBJ1-1; no DNA check was done on the table's D call, TRBD1. TRBV12-1 is annotated as a pseudogene. The CDR3 has 15 amino acids. CDR3: CASSLEQGARTEAFF. The CDR3 nucleotides read TGTGCCAGCAGCTTAGAACAGGGGGCTCGCACTGAAGCTTTCTTT.

J is TRBJ1-2 and V is TRBV28, with 7 nucleotides matching TRBD1. Germline-derived CDR1 and CDR2 are MDHEN and SYDVKM. The CDR3 covers 14 residues. With 1 base clipped from V and 7 bases from J, the junction kept 6 bases outside the gene matches. The CDR3 is CASSLFAGGSGYTF. DNA for the CDR3: TGTGCCAGCAGTTTATTTGCAGGGGGAAGTGGCTACACCTTC.

This chain joins TRBV14 and TRBJ1-1, with 7 bases matching TRBD1. The CDR3 totals 15 residues. The germline V gene encodes CDR1 SGHDN and CDR2 FVKESK. With V trimmed by 3 bases and J by 4 bases, 8 bases remained unmatched. The CDR3 region is CASSHLHRGGTEAFF. In nucleotides, the CDR3 is TGTGCCAGCAGCCATCTGCACAGGGGCGGCACTGAAGCTTTCTTT.

This clone was seen just once. The rearrangement joins TRBV5-1 to TRBJ2-1; TRBD2 might be the D (6 bases). Germline V gene data show CDR1 as SGHRS and CDR2 as YFSETQ. V dropped 5 bases and J dropped 3 bases, with 12 bases sitting between them. The CDR3 covers 14 residues. The DNA of the CDR3 is TGCGCCAGCAGTAACGGGACTCTCTACAATGAGCAGTTCTTC. It is translated as CASSNGTLYNEQFF.

The CDR3 here is CASSLSPLRVGNTIYF. The CDR3 region has the DNA TGCGCCAGCAGCTTGAGCCCCCTAAGAGTGGGAAACACCATATATTTT. V is TRBV5-1 and J is TRBJ1-3; no reliable D call. V shed 1 base and J shed 4 bases, with 15 bases lying between them. Looked up from germline, CDR1 is SGHRS and CDR2 is YFSETQ. This CDR3 contains 16 residues.

The rearrangement joins TRBV28 to TRBJ1-2; D not certain. This CDR3 has 12 residues. Germline CDR1 reads MDHEN; CDR2 reads SYDVKM. Trimming left V 3 bases short and J 4 bases short, with 6 bases between. This chain's CDR3 is CASSFRVYGYTF. The CDR3 coding sequence is TGTGCCAGCAGTTTTCGGGTCTATGGCTACACCTTC.

This clone has a count of ten or more. This sequence joins TRBV6-6 and TRBJ2-3; tentatively, D is TRBD2 (6 bases). This CDR3 is 13 amino acids long. The germline CDR1 and CDR2 sequences are MNHNY and SVGAGI (reference sequence). With 7 bases removed from V and 2 bases from J, the gap between germline ends came to 10 bases. CDR3 DNA: TGTGCCAGCAATAGCGGAGACACAGATACGCAGTATTTT. Its protein product is CASNSGDTDTQYF.

V usage is TRBV7-9 and J usage is TRBJ1-3; D is uncertain. The CDR3 covers 15 residues. CDR1 and CDR2 (germline): SEHNR, FQNEAQ (reference sequence). Trimming cost V 3 bases and J 2 bases, with 11 bases left between them. The CDR3 here is CASSFGMETGNTIYF. Written as DNA, the CDR3 is TGTGCCAGCAGCTTCGGTATGGAGACTGGAAACACCATATATTTT.

The chain joins TRBV2 to TRBJ2-7, with D possibly matching TRBD2 (5 bases). This CDR3 comprises 15 residues. V lost 6 bases, J lost 1 base, and 16 bases lay in between. Germline loops: CDR1 SNHLY, CDR2 FYNNEI. CDR3 DNA sequence: TGTGCCAGCAGGGCAGGAGGTGGGTTTTCCTACGAGCAGTACTTC. It is translated as CASRAGGGFSYEQYF. Supplemented by reference TRBV2 and TRBJ2-7, the full variable domain reads EPEVTQTPSHQVTQMGQEVILRCVPISNHLYFYWYRQILGQKVEFLVSFYNNEISEKSEIFDDQFSVERPDGSNFTLKIRSTKLEDSAMYFCASRAGGGFSYEQYFGPGTRLTVT.

This clone has more than one count but fewer than ten. V is TRBV27 and J is TRBJ1-2; D unclear. CDR3 length equals 13 residues. CDR1 MNHEY and CDR2 SMNVEV come from the germline V gene (reference sequence). Trimming removed 5 bases from V and 8 bases from J, with 15 bases in between. CDR3 sequence: CASSPRLYEGYTF. DNA for the CDR3: TGTGCCAGCAGTCCCAGGTTGTATGAGGGCTACACCTTC.

V is TRBV7-9 and J is TRBJ2-7, with D possibly being TRBD2 (6 bases). This CDR3 is built from 13 residues. Germline V gives CDR1 SEHNR, CDR2 FQNEAQ (reference sequence). V shed 4 bases and J shed 8 bases, with 15 bases lying between them. The CDR3 is CASSSDPGGKQYF. The CDR3 bases are TGTGCCAGCAGCTCGGACCCCGGGGGAAAGCAGTACTTC. The full variable domain, in which reference TRBV7-9 and TRBJ2-7 provide the parts outside the CDR3, is DTGVSQNPRHKITKRGQNVTFRCDPISEHNRLYWYRQTLGQGPEFLTYFQNEAQLEKSRLLSDRFSAERPKGSFSTLEIQRTEQGDSAMYLCASSSDPGGKQYFGPGTRLTVT.

The genes are TRBV6-5 and TRBJ1-6, with D possibly being TRBD1 (5 bases). This CDR3 spans 15 amino acids. Germline CDR1 MNHEY, CDR2 SVGAGI. The V gene lost 8 bases and the J gene lost 3 bases, with 14 bases spanning the gap. The CDR3 nucleotides are TGTGCCAGCTGCCGAGAACAGGTCTATAATTCACCCCTCCACTTT. Its translation: CASCREQVYNSPLHF.

This chain uses TRBV4-1 with TRBJ2-1; D may be TRBD1 (6 bases). Trimming removed 5 bases from V and 1 base from J, with 9 bases in between. CDR3 length: 14 amino acids. The germline V gene has CDR1 MGHRA and CDR2 YSYEKL. The CDR3, as DNA: TGCGCCAGCAGCTCAGGGGATTCCTACAATGAGCAGTTCTTC. It encodes CASSSGDSYNEQFF.